The rows below give T cell receptor beta chains drawn from one sample of a study of blood T cell repertoires in COVID-19. Generated by immunoSEQ multiplex PCR, the TCRdb table keeps only in-frame clones and is missing some. The data show some 290,000 clones, with roughly 88% seen just once and roughly 2.9% held by the top ten. The source material was peripheral blood. The source is a woman aged 25-40 years with COVID-19, enrolled during active disease. Each CDR3 is given with its conserved first and last residue. Fields, in order: D gene, J gene, V gene, clone size, CDR3 protein, CDR3 DNA. The D gene is left open where the match is weak. Part of the rows lack a size; the others show once, few, many or a class for expanded clones.

NA,TRBJ1-6,TRBV18,NA,CASSPRQDNSPLHF,TGTGCCAGCTCCCCTCGACAGGATAATTCACCCCTCCACTTT
NA,TRBJ2-3,TRBV30,NA,CAWSVSADTQYF,TGTGCCTGGAGTGTATCCGCAGATACGCAGTATTTT
TRBD1,TRBJ1-4,TRBV19,NA,CASSIRTGAEKLFF,TGTGCCAGTAGTATTCGGACAGGAGCAGAAAAACTGTTTTTT
NA,TRBJ2-1,TRBV11-2,NA,CASSLDSASYNEQFF,TGTGCCAGCAGCTTAGATAGCGCCAGTTACAATGAGCAGTTCTTC
TRBD1,TRBJ2-2,TRBV7-2,NA,CASSSILRTGDGELFF,TGTGCCAGCAGCTCGATACTAAGGACAGGGGACGGGGAGCTGTTTTTT
TRBD1,TRBJ1-1,TRBV14,NA,CASSRQGLNTEAFF,TGTGCCAGCAGCCGACAGGGGCTAAACACTGAAGCTTTCTTT
NA,TRBJ1-2,TRBV2,once,CASSEHRQGANYGYTF,TGTGCCAGCAGTGAACATCGCCAAGGAGCTAACTATGGCTACACCTTC
NA,TRBJ2-2,TRBV11-2,NA,CASSLSGFLTGELFF,TGTGCCAGCAGCTTATCAGGATTCCTTACCGGGGAGCTGTTTTTT
TRBD1,TRBJ2-1,TRBV5-1,NA,CASSAQGVSYNEQFF,TGCGCCAGCAGCGCACAGGGGGTATCCTACAATGAGCAGTTCTTC
NA,TRBJ1-5,TRBV10-2,NA,CATKRSADSNQPQHF,TGCGCCACCAAACGAAGTGCAGATAGCAATCAGCCCCAGCATTTT
NA,TRBJ2-7,TRBV11-2,NA,CASSPPGNEQYF,TGTGCCAGCAGCCCGCCAGGGAACGAGCAGTACTTC
NA,TRBJ2-1,TRBV7-9,NA,CASSFNFREQFF,TGTGCCAGCAGCTTTAACTTTCGTGAGCAGTTCTTC
NA,TRBJ1-5,TRBV6-5,NA,CASRWAGQPQHF,TGTGCCAGCCGATGGGCAGGACAGCCCCAGCATTTT
TRBD1,TRBJ2-7,TRBV6-2/TRBV6-3,NA,CASSPDRGLAYEQYF,TGTGCCAGCAGTCCCGACAGGGGCCTTGCCTACGAGCAGTACTTC
NA,TRBJ2-7,TRBV1,NA,CTSSQDSASGTSAYEQYF,TGCACCAGCAGCCAAGACTCGGCCTCCGGGACTAGCGCCTACGAGCAGTACTTC
NA,TRBJ1-2,TRBV27,once,CASSLYGDEAGGYTF,TGTGCCAGCAGTTTATATGGTGATGAGGCGGGAGGCTACACCTTC
NA,TRBJ2-3,TRBV11-2,NA,CASTTGPSSTDTQYF,TGTGCCAGCACAACAGGGCCCAGTAGCACAGATACGCAGTATTTT
TRBD1,TRBJ1-1,TRBV9,NA,CASSVWTGLMNTEAFF,TGTGCCAGCAGCGTATGGACAGGGCTAATGAACACTGAAGCTTTCTTT
TRBD2,TRBJ2-7,TRBV7-3,once,CASSGRGGGSTPYEQYF,TGTGCCAGCAGCGGCCGGGGAGGCGGGAGTACTCCCTACGAGCAGTACTTC
NA,TRBJ1-1,TRBV20-1,NA,CSASRAGPATEAFF,TGCAGTGCTAGTAGGGCAGGGCCGGCCACCGAAGCTTTCTTT
NA,TRBJ1-1,TRBV12-5,NA,CASGLDLNTEAFF,TGTGCTAGTGGTTTGGACTTAAACACTGAAGCTTTCTTT
NA,TRBJ2-5,TRBV2,NA,CASSPQGSKTQYF,TGTGCCAGCAGCCCACAGGGTTCAAAGACCCAGTACTTC
NA,TRBJ1-2,TRBV3-1/TRBV3-2,NA,CASSQVKTGTYGYTF,TGTGCCAGCAGCCAAGTAAAGACAGGAACTTATGGCTACACCTTC
TRBD2,TRBJ2-5,TRBV7-2,NA,CASSLVWVAGGETQYF,TGTGCCAGCAGCTTAGTCTGGGTGGCGGGAGGAGAGACCCAGTACTTC
NA,TRBJ1-4,TRBV30,NA,CAWTRTSDEKLFF,TGTGCCTGGACCCGGACAAGTGATGAAAAACTGTTTTTT
TRBD1,TRBJ2-2,TRBV2,NA,CASRKRTGDNTGELFF,TGTGCCAGCAGGAAAAGGACAGGGGACAACACCGGGGAGCTGTTTTTT
TRBD1,TRBJ1-3,TRBV10-1,NA,CASSDVRGPSGNTIYF,TGCGCCAGCAGTGACGTAAGGGGGCCCTCTGGAAACACCATATATTTT
NA,TRBJ2-1,TRBV20-1,NA,CSASAGSSYNEQFF,TGCAGTGCTAGTGCGGGATCCTCCTACAATGAGCAGTTCTTC
NA,TRBJ1-1,TRBV6-4,NA,CASKQNLLMNTEAFF,TGTGCCAGCAAACAGAACCTTCTGATGAACACTGAAGCTTTCTTT
NA,TRBJ2-7,TRBV19,NA,CASSNGQNPYEQYF,TGTGCCAGTAGTAATGGCCAGAACCCCTACGAGCAGTACTTC
NA,TRBJ2-1,TRBV5-1,NA,CASSIGGTYNEQFF,TGCGCCAGCAGTATAGGAGGGACCTACAATGAGCAGTTCTTC
TRBD2,TRBJ2-7,TRBV28,NA,CASTLSGRGSREQYF,TGTGCCAGCACCCTTAGCGGGAGGGGTTCTCGCGAGCAGTACTTC
TRBD2,TRBJ2-7,TRBV3-1/TRBV3-2,NA,CASSQGAGDREQYF,TGTGCCAGCAGCCAAGGAGCGGGGGATCGCGAGCAGTACTTC
NA,TRBJ1-1,TRBV7-9,few,CASSFGTVVAEAFF,TGTGCCAGCAGCTTCGGAACAGTCGTCGCTGAAGCTTTCTTT
NA,TRBJ1-6,TRBV3-1/TRBV3-2,NA,CASSQGQDNSPLHF,TGTGCCAGCAGCCAAGGTCAGGATAATTCACCCCTCCACTTT